The entry below describes one TCR beta chain. This sample is drawn from a study of blood T cell repertoires in COVID-19. V lost 0 bases and J lost 1, with 3 bases in between. Germline V gives CDR1 LGHNA, CDR2 YSLEER. The CDR3 totals 14 residues. In the authors' workflow: Cell counts per sample came from amplifying reference gene primers. The protocol was immunoSEQ multiplex PCR, while the TCRdb copy is restricted to in-frame clones and leaves out a portion. V and J calls and clone size come straight from that table; D and trimming were deduced from the DNA. The table has a few hundred thousand clones, about 88% seen once. Participants spanned ages about 18 to 95 years and resided in roughly 26 US areas. Membership in each cohort depended on participant-reported clinical history.

The source material was PBMCs or T cells enriched from blood (not recorded which). The TCR comes from a woman aged 50 to 65 who had been exposed to COVID-19. This chain connects TRBV4-3 to TRBJ2-2; D not certain. The CDR3: CASSQDLNTGELFF. DNA for the CDR3: TGCGCCAGCAGCCAAGATCTGAACACCGGGGAGCTGTTTTTT.